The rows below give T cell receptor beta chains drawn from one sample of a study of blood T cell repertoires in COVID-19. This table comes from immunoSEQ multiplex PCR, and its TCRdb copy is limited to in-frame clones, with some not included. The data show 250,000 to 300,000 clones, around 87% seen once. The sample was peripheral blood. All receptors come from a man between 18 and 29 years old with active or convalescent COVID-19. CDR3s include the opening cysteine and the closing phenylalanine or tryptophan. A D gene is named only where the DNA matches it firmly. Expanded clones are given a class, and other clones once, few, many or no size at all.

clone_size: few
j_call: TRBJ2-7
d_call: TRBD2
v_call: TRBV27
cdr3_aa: CASSLVWRGGSYEQYF
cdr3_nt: TGTGCCAGCAGTTTAGTGTGGCGGGGGGGCTCCTACGAGCAGTACTTC

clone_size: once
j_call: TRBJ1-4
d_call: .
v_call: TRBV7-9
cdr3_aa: CASSVYRDGANEKLFF
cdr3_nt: TGTGCCAGCAGCGTATACAGGGATGGAGCTAATGAAAAACTGTTTTTT

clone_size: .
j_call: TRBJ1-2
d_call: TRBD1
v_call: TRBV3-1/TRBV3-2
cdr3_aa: CASSQDRGYYGYTF
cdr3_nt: TGTGCCAGCAGCCAAGACAGGGGGTACTATGGCTACACCTTC

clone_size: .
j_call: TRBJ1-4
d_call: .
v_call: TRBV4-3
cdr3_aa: CASSQGTLPEKLFF
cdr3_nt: TGCGCCAGCAGCCAAGGGACACTCCCTGAAAAACTGTTTTTT

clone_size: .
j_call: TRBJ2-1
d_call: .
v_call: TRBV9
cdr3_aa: CASSVGGGPYNEQFF
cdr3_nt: TGTGCCAGCAGCGTAGGAGGGGGACCGTACAATGAGCAGTTCTTC

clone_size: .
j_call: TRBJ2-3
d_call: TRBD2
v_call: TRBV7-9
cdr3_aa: CASSSRTSGSYTDTQYF
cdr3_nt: TGTGCCAGCAGCTCCCGGACTAGCGGGAGTTACACAGATACGCAGTATTTT

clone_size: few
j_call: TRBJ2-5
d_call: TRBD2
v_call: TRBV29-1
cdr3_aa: CSVVPGTTSGEETQYF
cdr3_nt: TGCAGCGTTGTCCCAGGAACGACTAGCGGCGAAGAGACCCAGTACTTC

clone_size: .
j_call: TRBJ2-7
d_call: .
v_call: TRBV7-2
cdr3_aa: CASSLARDYEQYF
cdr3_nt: TGTGCCAGCAGCTTAGCCAGGGACTACGAGCAGTACTTC

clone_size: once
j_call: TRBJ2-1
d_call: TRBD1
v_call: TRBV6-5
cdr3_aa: CASTSPQGAYNEQFF
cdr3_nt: TGTGCCAGCACGAGCCCCCAGGGGGCTTACAATGAGCAGTTCTTC

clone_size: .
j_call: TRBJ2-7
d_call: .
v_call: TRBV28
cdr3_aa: CASTLPGQSYEQYF
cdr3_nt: TGTGCCAGCACCCTACCCGGACAATCCTACGAGCAGTACTTC

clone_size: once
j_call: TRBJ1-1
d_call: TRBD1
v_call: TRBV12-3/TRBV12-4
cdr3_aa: CASSTGGGGEAFF
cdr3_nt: TGTGCCAGCAGCACAGGGGGCGGAGGTGAAGCTTTCTTT

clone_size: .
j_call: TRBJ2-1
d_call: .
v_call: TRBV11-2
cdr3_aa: CASSLAGVLNEQFF
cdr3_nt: TGTGCCAGCAGCTTAGCGGGGGTCCTCAATGAGCAGTTCTTC

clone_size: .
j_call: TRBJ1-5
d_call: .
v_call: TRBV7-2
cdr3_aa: CASSLGIYSSNQPQHF
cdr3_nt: TGTGCCAGCAGCTTAGGAATCTATTCGAGCAATCAGCCCCAGCATTTT

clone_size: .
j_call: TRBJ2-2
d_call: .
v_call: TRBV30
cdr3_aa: CAWSVSSGNTGELFF
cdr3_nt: TGTGCCTGGAGTGTATCGAGCGGGAACACCGGGGAGCTGTTTTTT

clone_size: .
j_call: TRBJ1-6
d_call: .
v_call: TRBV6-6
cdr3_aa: CASSLQISGLNSPLHF
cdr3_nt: TGTGCCAGCAGCCTACAGATTTCCGGCCTCAATTCACCCCTCCACTTT

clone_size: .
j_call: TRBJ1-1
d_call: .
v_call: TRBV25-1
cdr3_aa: CASSEYRVSAEAFF
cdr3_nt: TGTGCCAGCAGTGAATACAGGGTGAGCGCTGAAGCTTTCTTT

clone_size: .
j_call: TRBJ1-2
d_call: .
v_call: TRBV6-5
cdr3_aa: CASSLGQNYGYTF
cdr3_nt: TGTGCCAGCAGTTTGGGACAAAACTATGGCTACACCTTC

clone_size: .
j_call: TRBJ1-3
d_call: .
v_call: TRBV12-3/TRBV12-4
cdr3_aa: CASSLIPGNTIYF
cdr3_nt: TGTGCCAGCAGTTTAATCCCAGGAAACACCATATATTTT

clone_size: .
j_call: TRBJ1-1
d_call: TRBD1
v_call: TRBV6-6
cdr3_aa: CASSSSGGVEAFF
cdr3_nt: TGTGCCAGCAGTTCTTCAGGGGGTGTTGAAGCTTTCTTT

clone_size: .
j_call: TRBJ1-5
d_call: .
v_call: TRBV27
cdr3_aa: CASGAKYNQPQHF
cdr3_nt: TGTGCCAGCGGAGCTAAGTACAATCAGCCCCAGCATTTT

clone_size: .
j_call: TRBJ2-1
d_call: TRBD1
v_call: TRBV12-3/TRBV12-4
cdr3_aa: CASRRTGDNEQFF
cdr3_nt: TGTGCCAGCAGGAGGACAGGTGACAATGAGCAGTTCTTC

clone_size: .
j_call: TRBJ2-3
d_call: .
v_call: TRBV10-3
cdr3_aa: CAISRGLSSTDTQYF
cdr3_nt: TGTGCCATCAGCCGGGGACTCTCTAGCACAGATACGCAGTATTTT

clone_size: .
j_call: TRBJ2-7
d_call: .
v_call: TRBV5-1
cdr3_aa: CASSPQGLEQYF
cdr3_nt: TGCGCCAGCAGCCCCCAGGGACTCGAGCAGTACTTC

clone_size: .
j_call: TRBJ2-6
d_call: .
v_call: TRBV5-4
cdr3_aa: CASSRSQFNSGANVLTF
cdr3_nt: TGTGCCAGCAGCCGGTCACAGTTTAACTCTGGGGCCAACGTCCTGACTTTC

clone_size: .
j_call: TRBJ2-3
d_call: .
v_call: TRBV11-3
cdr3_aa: CASSPRSGESTDTQYF
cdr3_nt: TGTGCCAGCAGTCCTAGGTCGGGGGAAAGCACAGATACGCAGTATTTT

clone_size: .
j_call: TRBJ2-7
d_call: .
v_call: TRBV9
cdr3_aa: CASSVGRGSSYEQYF
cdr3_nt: TGTGCCAGCAGCGTAGGCCGGGGGAGCTCCTACGAGCAGTACTTC

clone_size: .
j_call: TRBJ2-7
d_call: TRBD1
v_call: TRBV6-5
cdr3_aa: CASSDRESNYEQYF
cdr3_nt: TGTGCCAGCAGCGACAGGGAATCTAACTACGAGCAGTACTTC

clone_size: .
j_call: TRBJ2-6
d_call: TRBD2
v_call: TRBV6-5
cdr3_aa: CASISGSSGANVLTF
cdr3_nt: TGTGCCAGCATAAGCGGGAGTTCTGGGGCCAACGTCCTGACTTTC

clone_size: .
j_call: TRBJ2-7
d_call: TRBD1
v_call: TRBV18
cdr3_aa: CASSPPIRDRDYEQYF
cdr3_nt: TGTGCCAGCTCACCCCCGATCCGGGACAGGGACTACGAGCAGTACTTC

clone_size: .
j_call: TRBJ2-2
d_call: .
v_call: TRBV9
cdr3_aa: CASSYGYTGELFF
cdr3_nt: TGTGCCAGCAGCTACGGGTACACCGGGGAGCTGTTTTTT

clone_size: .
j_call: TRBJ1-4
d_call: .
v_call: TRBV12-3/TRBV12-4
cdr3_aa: CASSFPGREKLFF
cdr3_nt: TGTGCCAGCAGTTTCCCGGGTCGGGAAAAACTGTTTTTT

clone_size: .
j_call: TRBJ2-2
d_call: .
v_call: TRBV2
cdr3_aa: CAGHPTNTGELFF
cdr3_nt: TGTGCCGGACACCCGACAAACACCGGGGAGCTGTTTTTT

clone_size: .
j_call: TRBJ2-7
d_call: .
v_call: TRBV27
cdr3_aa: CASSEGSYEQYF
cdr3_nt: TGTGCCAGCAGTGAGGGCTCCTACGAGCAGTACTTC

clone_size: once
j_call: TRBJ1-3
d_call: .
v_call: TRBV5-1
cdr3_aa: CASSQWHSGNTIYF
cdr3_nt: TGCGCCAGCAGCCAATGGCACTCTGGAAACACCATATATTTT

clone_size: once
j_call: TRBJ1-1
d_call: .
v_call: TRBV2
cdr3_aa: CASPKGTEAFF
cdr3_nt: TGTGCCAGCCCGAAGGGGACTGAAGCTTTCTTT

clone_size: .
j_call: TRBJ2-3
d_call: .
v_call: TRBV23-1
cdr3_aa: CAHPRTQYF
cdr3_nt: TGCGCCCACCCACGGACGCAGTATTTT

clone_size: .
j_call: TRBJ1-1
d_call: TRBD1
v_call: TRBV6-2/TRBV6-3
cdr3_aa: CASSRQGYTEAFF
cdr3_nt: TGTGCCAGCAGCCGACAGGGATACACTGAAGCTTTCTTT

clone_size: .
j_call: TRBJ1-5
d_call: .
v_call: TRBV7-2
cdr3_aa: CASSSGRVSDQPQHF
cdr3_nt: TGTGCCAGCAGCTCCGGAAGGGTTAGCGATCAGCCCCAGCATTTT

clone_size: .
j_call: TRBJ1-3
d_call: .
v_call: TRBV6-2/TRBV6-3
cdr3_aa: CASSYRDIGNTIYF
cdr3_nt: TGTGCCAGCAGTTACCGGGACATCGGGAACACCATATATTTT

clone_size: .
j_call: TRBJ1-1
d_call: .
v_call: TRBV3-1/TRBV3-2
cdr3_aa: CASSLRDTLNTEAFF
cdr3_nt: TGTGCCAGCAGCCTCCGGGACACCTTGAACACTGAAGCTTTCTTT

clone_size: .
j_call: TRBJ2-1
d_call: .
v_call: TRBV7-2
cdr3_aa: CASSPHWAGFNEQFF
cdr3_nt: TGTGCCAGCAGCCCGCACTGGGCGGGATTCAATGAGCAGTTCTTC

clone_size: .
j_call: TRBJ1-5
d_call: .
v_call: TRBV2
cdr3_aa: CASSDYQGNQPQHF
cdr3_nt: TGTGCCAGCAGTGATTATCAGGGCAATCAGCCCCAGCATTTT

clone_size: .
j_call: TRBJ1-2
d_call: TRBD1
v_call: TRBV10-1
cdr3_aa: CASSPDRARGGYTF
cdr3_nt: TGCGCCAGCAGCCCTGACAGGGCCCGGGGTGGCTACACCTTC

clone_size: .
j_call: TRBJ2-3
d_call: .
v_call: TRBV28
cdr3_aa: CASSPTGSAYTDTQYF
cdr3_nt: TGTGCCAGCAGTCCTACCGGTTCCGCCTACACAGATACGCAGTATTTT

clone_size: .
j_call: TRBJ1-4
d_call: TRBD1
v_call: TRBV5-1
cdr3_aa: CASSQGDRAGAATNEKLFF
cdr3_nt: TGCGCCAGCAGCCAAGGGGACAGGGCGGGGGCAGCAACTAATGAAAAACTGTTTTTT

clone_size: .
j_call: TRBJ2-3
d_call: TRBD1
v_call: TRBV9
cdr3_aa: CASSFGQGGLEQYF
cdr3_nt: TGTGCCAGCAGCTTTGGACAGGGGGGCCTGGAGCAGTATTTT

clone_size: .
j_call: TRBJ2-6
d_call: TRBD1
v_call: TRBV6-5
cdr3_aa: CASSKQGAGANVLTF
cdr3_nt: TGTGCCAGCAGTAAACAGGGGGCTGGGGCCAACGTCCTGACTTTC

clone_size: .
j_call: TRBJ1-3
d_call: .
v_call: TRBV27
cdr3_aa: CASSPANTRNTIYF
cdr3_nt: TGTGCCAGCAGCCCCGCGAATACGAGAAACACCATATATTTT

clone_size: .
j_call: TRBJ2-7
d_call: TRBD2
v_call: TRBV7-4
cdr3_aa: CASSCTRGNTYEQYF
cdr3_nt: TGTGCCAGCAGCTGTACGCGGGGGAACACCTACGAGCAGTACTTC

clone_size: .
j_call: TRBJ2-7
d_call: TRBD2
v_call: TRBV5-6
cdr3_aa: CASSLRGGGRGAEQYF
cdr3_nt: TGTGCCAGCAGCTTGCGGGGGGGAGGGAGAGGGGCCGAGCAGTACTTC

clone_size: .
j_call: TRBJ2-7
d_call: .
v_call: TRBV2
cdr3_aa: CASSARTHSYEQYF
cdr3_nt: TGTGCCAGCAGCGCCCGGACACACTCCTACGAGCAGTACTTC